Below are 16 T cell receptor beta chains sequenced from a single sample in a study of blood T cell repertoires in COVID-19. Produced via immunoSEQ multiplex PCR; TCRdb's table is partial and in-frame only. The sample holds 150,000 to 200,000 clones, about 85% seen once. Sequences were obtained from peripheral blood. These receptors came from a man between 60 and 75 years old with acute or convalescent COVID-19.

The genes are TRBV12-3 or TRBV12-4 and TRBJ1-2; D is ambiguous. Trimming stripped 3 bases from V and 8 bases from J, with 13 bases between. CDR3 length equals 13 residues. CDR3 coding DNA: TGTGCCAGCAGTTTGAACCGCGGATGGGGCTACACCTTC. Translating it yields CASSLNRGWGYTF.

The rearrangement uses TRBV9 and TRBJ2-3; TRBD1 agrees at 8 bases. Per the germline V gene, CDR1 is SGDLS and CDR2 is YYNGEE. Germline trimming cut 2 bases from V and 0 bases from J; bases unmatched to any gene: 8. The CDR3 runs to 17 residues. In DNA form, the CDR3 reads TGTGCCAGCAGCGTTACGCAGGGGGCAAGGAGCACAGATACGCAGTATTTT. Translating gives CASSVTQGARSTDTQYF. The full variable domain, rest sourced from reference TRBV9 and TRBJ2-3, is DSGVTQTPKHLITATGQRVTLRCSPRSGDLSVYWYQQSLDQGLQFLIQYYNGEERAKGNILERFSAQQFPDLHSELNLSSLELGDSALYFCASSVTQGARSTDTQYFGPGTRLTVL.

This chain uses TRBV5-1 with TRBJ1-2, with 10 positions matching TRBD1. The CDR3 totals 16 residues. The trim removed 0 bases at V and 3 bases at J, leaving 5 bases unmatched. Germline CDR1 SGHRS, CDR2 YFSETQ. The CDR3 reads CASSLARTGGDYGYTF. The CDR3 DNA is TGCGCCAGCAGCTTGGCCCGGACAGGGGGAGACTATGGCTACACCTTC. The whole variable domain, filled in from reference TRBV5-1 and TRBJ1-2, reads KAGVTQTPRYLIKTRGQQVTLSCSPISGHRSVSWYQQTPGQGLQFLFEYFSETQRNKGNFPGRFSGRQFSNSRSEMNVSTLELGDSALYLCASSLARTGGDYGYTFGSGTRLTVV.

The chain couples TRBV7-9 to TRBJ1-1, with D possibly TRBD1 on 6 matching bases. Germline CDR1 SEHNR, CDR2 FQNEAQ (reference sequence). V was shortened by 6 bases and J by 5 bases, with 13 bases between the two germline ends. The CDR3 has 13 residues. The CDR3 DNA reads TGTGCCAGCAGGAAGCAACAGGGAACTGAAGCTTTCTTT. Its translation: CASRKQQGTEAFF.

This rearrangement joins TRBV12-5 to TRBJ2-2, with 8 bases matching TRBD1. Per germline, CDR1 LGHNT and CDR2 FRNRAP. This CDR3 is built from 15 residues. The V gene end was trimmed by 5 bases and the J gene end by 5 bases; junction bases not matched to a gene: 7. The CDR3 nucleotides read TGTGCTAGTGGTCCGCGCCGGACAGGGACCGGGGAGCTGTTTTTT. As protein: CASGPRRTGTGELFF.

This chain joins TRBV14 and TRBJ2-3; possibly TRBD2 for D (6 bases). CDR3 length: 14 residues. Between the trimmed V and J ends, which lost 0 bases and 10 bases, there was a span of 14 bases. Looked up from germline, CDR1 is SGHDN and CDR2 is FVKESK. The CDR3 sequence: CASSQDPSSGAQYF. CDR3 DNA sequence: TGTGCCAGCAGCCAAGATCCCTCCTCGGGAGCGCAGTATTTT.

This clone was detected only a few times. V usage is TRBV21-1 and J usage is TRBJ1-3; the table gives TRBD1 as D, unverified against the DNA. TRBV21-1 is listed as a pseudogene. The CDR3 covers 17 residues. The CDR3 coding sequence is TGTGCCAGCAGCAAAGAAGGCGAAGGCAGGGGGTGGATCACCATATATTTT. This encodes CASSKEGEGRGWITIYF.

The rearrangement links TRBV5-6 to TRBJ2-5, with 15 bases fitting TRBD2. V dropped 4 bases and J dropped 4; count of bases not matched to a gene: 8. CDR1 is SGHDT, CDR2 YYEEEE, per germline. The CDR3 is 17 amino acids. The CDR3 DNA reads as TGTGCCAGCAGCCCAGGGGGACTAGCGGGAGGTCGAGAGACCCAGTACTTC. Its translation: CASSPGGLAGGRETQYF.

This chain uses TRBV9 with TRBJ1-6; 9 bases are shared with TRBD1. The length of the CDR3 is 15 residues. Germline CDR1 SGDLS, CDR2 YYNGEE. Trimming took 0 bases from V and 7 from J; bases not matched to a gene: 2. The CDR3 coding sequence is TGTGCCAGCAGCGTAGGGGGACAGGGCAATTCACCCCTCCACTTT. Encoded protein: CASSVGGQGNSPLHF.

The chain employs TRBV5-5 and TRBJ1-4; 9 positions agree with TRBD1. In germline, CDR1 is SGHKS, CDR2 YYEKEE (reference sequence). Trimming cost V 6 bases and J 5 bases; bases outside gene matches: 5. The CDR3 extends over 14 amino acids. This CDR3 is CASIPGQGNEKLFF. DNA of the CDR3: TGTGCCAGCATCCCGGGACAGGGAAATGAAAAACTGTTTTTT.

This clone was seen only once. The chain carries TRBV4-3 and TRBJ2-1; D might be TRBD2 (6 bases). The V gene lost 2 bases and the J gene lost 0 bases, with 11 bases spanning the gap. CDR1 is LGHNA and CDR2 is YSLEER in the germline V gene. CDR3 size: 16 residues. The CDR3 protein is CASSQSVGSSYNEQFF. In DNA, the CDR3 is TGCGCCAGCAGCCAATCCGTCGGGAGCTCCTACAATGAGCAGTTCTTC.

The J gene is TRBJ1-1, the V gene TRBV2; 9 bases are a match to TRBD1. This CDR3 contains 14 residues. J was trimmed by 7 bases and V by 7 bases; bases with no gene match: 10. The V gene's germline CDR1 is SNHLY and CDR2 FYNNEI. In nucleotides, the CDR3 is TGTGCCAGCACGGACAGGGGCGAGGTGGGTGAAGCTTTCTTT. Protein sequence: CASTDRGEVGEAFF.

This clone came up once. CDR3 loop: CASSFDKTSTDTQYF. The CDR3 nucleotides are TGTGCCAGCAGTTTCGATAAAACTAGCACAGATACGCAGTATTTT. V gene TRBV27 combines with J gene TRBJ2-3, with D hard to call. Trimming pared 3 bases from V and 0 bases from J, leaving 10 bases between. Germline values: CDR1 MNHEY, CDR2 SMNVEV (reference sequence). CDR3 length: 15 residues.

The chain combines TRBV24-1 with TRBJ2-1; the match to TRBD1 covers 8 bases. Germline V gene lookup returns CDR1 KGHDR and CDR2 SFDVKD. V trimming: 5 bases; J trimming: 1 base; junction bases outside the gene matches: 3. This CDR3 is built from 15 residues. For the CDR3, the DNA is TGTGCCACCAGTGGGACAGGGACATCCTACAATGAGCAGTTCTTC. It yields the protein CATSGTGTSYNEQFF.

The J gene is TRBJ1-1, the V gene TRBV27; D is possibly TRBD1 (5 bases). From germline, CDR1 is MNHEY and CDR2 SMNVEV (reference sequence). V was clipped by 5 bases and J by 4 bases, with 14 bases between them. The CDR3 is 14 residues long. The CDR3, as DNA: TGTGCCAGCAGTATTCTCAGGGATACCACTGAAGCTTTCTTT. This codes for CASSILRDTTEAFF.

V gene TRBV18 combines with J gene TRBJ2-7; 13 nucleotides line up with TRBD2. The germline CDR1 and CDR2 sequences are KGHSH and LQKENI. J gave up 5 bases and V 3 bases, and 10 bases lay outside the gene matches. The CDR3 totals 17 residues. CDR3 loop: CASSPTAEGLAGDEQYV. As DNA, the CDR3 is TGTGCCAGCTCACCCACCGCTGAAGGACTAGCGGGGGACGAGCAGTACGTC.